Shown below are 15 T cell receptor beta chains from a single sample sequenced in a study of OX40 agonist ivuxolimab in advanced cancers. Sequencing was performed with immunoSEQ multiplex PCR; in TCRdb, only in-frame clones are kept and a portion is missing. Of about 48,000 clones listed, roughly 81% are singletons. Material: CD4+ or CD8+ T cells sorted from blood, obtained in a trial of the OX40 agonist ivuxolimab. These receptors were obtained from an adult with an advanced solid tumor such as melanoma, head and neck, liver or kidney cancer.

The sample holds one count of this clone. The chain is built from TRBV5-1 and TRBJ2-3, with 10 bases lining up with TRBD1. The CDR3 length is 17 residues. After removal of 0 bases from V and 4 bases from J, the junction contained 8 bases not matched to a gene. Germline CDR1 SGHRS, CDR2 YFSETQ. Written as DNA, the CDR3 is TGCGCCAGCAGCTTGGAAGGGGGACAGGGGAGGGCAGATACGCAGTATTTT. Protein product: CASSLEGGQGRADTQYF. The entire variable domain, with the rest obtained from reference TRBV5-1 and TRBJ2-3, is as follows: KAGVTQTPRYLIKTRGQQVTLSCSPISGHRSVSWYQQTPGQGLQFLFEYFSETQRNKGNFPGRFSGRQFSNSRSEMNVSTLELGDSALYLCASSLEGGQGRADTQYFGPGTRLTVL.

This clone was detected only a few times. The rearrangement uses TRBV27 and TRBJ2-1; D possibly uses TRBD1 or TRBD2 (5 bases each). The CDR3 runs 16 residues. Trimming took off 5 bases at V and 0 bases at J, with 14 bases between the two ends. Germline CDR1 reads MNHEY; CDR2 reads SMNVEV (reference sequence). The CDR3 region has the DNA TGTGCCAGCAGTCTCCAGGGAGCCCGCTCCTACAATGAGCAGTTCTTC. Encoded protein: CASSLQGARSYNEQFF.

This clone was seen more than once but under ten times. This chain connects TRBV28 to TRBJ2-6; D gene ambiguous. CDR1 is MDHEN, CDR2 SYDVKM, per germline. This CDR3 has 14 amino acids. With 1 base removed from V and 3 bases from J, the gap between germline ends came to 4 bases. CDR3 residues: CASSLLGGANVLTF. The CDR3, as DNA: TGTGCCAGCAGTTTATTAGGTGGGGCCAACGTCCTGACTTTC. The full variable domain, completed using reference TRBV28 and TRBJ2-6, is DVKVTQSSRYLVKRTGEKVFLECVQDMDHENMFWYRQDPGLGLRLIYFSYDVKMKEKGDIPEGYSVSREKKERFSLILESASTNQTSMYLCASSLLGGANVLTFGAGSRLTVL.

The rearrangement links TRBV14 to TRBJ2-7; 9 bases fit TRBD1. V shed 4 bases, J shed 5 bases, and the junction held 6 bases outside the gene matches. This CDR3 is 14 amino acids long. In germline, CDR1 is SGHDN, CDR2 FVKESK. The CDR3 is CASSLGQGFNEQYF. CDR3 DNA: TGTGCCAGCAGCCTAGGACAGGGGTTTAACGAGCAGTACTTC.

The rearrangement joins TRBV18 to TRBJ2-1, with D perhaps matching TRBD2 (6 bases). The CDR3 sequence is 15 residues long. Germline loops: CDR1 KGHSH, CDR2 LQKENI. Trimming removed 6 bases from V and 6 bases from J, with 18 bases in between. The CDR3 DNA sequence: TGTGCCAGCTCGTTCGGGACGGGGGTAATCAATGAGCAGTTCTTC. Protein sequence: CASSFGTGVINEQFF.

This rearrangement joins TRBV9 to TRBJ2-1; the match to TRBD1 covers 11 bases. Germline trimming cut 4 bases from V and 4 bases from J; bases unmatched to any gene: 7. The germline V gene has CDR1 SGDLS and CDR2 YYNGEE. The CDR3 is 16 amino acids. Here the CDR3 reads CASSTSGTGGYNEQFF. For the CDR3, the DNA is TGTGCCAGCAGCACATCCGGGACAGGGGGTTACAATGAGCAGTTCTTC.

The chain joins TRBV5-4 to TRBJ1-2; D gene unclear. V was clipped by 0 bases and J by 7 bases, with 7 bases between them. Looked up from germline, CDR1 is SGHNT and CDR2 is YYREEE (reference sequence). The CDR3 has 12 residues. The CDR3 sequence is CASSLAGGGYTF. The CDR3 DNA reads as TGTGCCAGCAGCTTGGCGGGAGGTGGCTACACCTTC.

J is TRBJ2-1 and V is TRBV19; the match to TRBD2 covers 13 bases. V trimming: 5 bases; J trimming: 15 bases; junction bases outside the gene matches: 4. The CDR3 contains 12 residues. Germline-derived CDR1 and CDR2 are LNHDA and SQIVND (reference sequence). The CDR3 loop reads CASSGGLAGSFF. DNA of the CDR3: TGTGCCAGTAGTGGGGGACTAGCGGGATCGTTCTTC. Based on the CDR3 plus reference TRBV19 and TRBJ2-1, the full variable domain is DGGITQSPKYLFRKEGQNVTLSCEQNLNHDAMYWYRQDPGQGLRLIYYSQIVNDFQKGDIAEGYSVSREKKESFPLTVTSAQKNPTAFYLCASSGGLAGSFFGPGTRLTVL.

The genes are TRBV9 and TRBJ2-5; perhaps D is TRBD1 or TRBD2 (5 bases each). The CDR3 loop spans 15 amino acids. V was clipped by 3 bases and J by 3 bases, with 15 bases between them. The germline V gene encodes CDR1 SGDLS and CDR2 YYNGEE. This chain's CDR3 is CASSAGDGGKETQYF. CDR3 nucleotides: TGTGCCAGCAGCGCTGGGGACGGTGGCAAAGAGACCCAGTACTTC.

This chain links TRBV6-1 with TRBJ1-3; D not resolved. V shed 9 bases and J shed 4 bases, with 7 bases lying between them. Per germline, CDR1 MNHNS and CDR2 SASEGT. The CDR3 covers 11 residues. The CDR3 DNA follows: TGTGCCAGTTGGAAGGGAAACACCATATATTTT. This encodes CASWKGNTIYF.

This sequence joins TRBV11-2 and TRBJ1-3; D not certain. V lost 2 bases to trimming and J lost 1 base, with 6 bases between them. Germline V lookup: CDR1 SGHAT, CDR2 FQNNGV. The CDR3 extends over 14 amino acids. The CDR3 DNA reads as TGTGCCAGCAGCTTAACGGTTTCTGGAAACACCATATATTTT. This encodes CASSLTVSGNTIYF.

The CDR3 is CASSEGVSKTQYF. The CDR3 nucleotides read TGTGCCAGCAGTGAAGGAGTCAGTAAGACCCAGTACTTC. The V call is TRBV25-1, the J call TRBJ2-5; D ambiguous. The V end lost 2 bases, the J end lost 6 bases, and 10 bases lay between the germline ends. There are 13 residues in the CDR3. Germline assignment: CDR1 MGHDK and CDR2 SYGVNS.

The gene calls are TRBV4-1 and TRBJ1-2; D is perhaps TRBD1 (6 bases). Trimming removed 0 bases from V and 8 bases from J, with 19 bases in between. Per germline, CDR1 MGHRA and CDR2 YSYEKL. The CDR3 sequence is 16 residues long. The CDR3 DNA sequence: TGCGCCAGCAGCCAAGATCGGTGGCAGGGGCTCGAAGGCTACACCTTC. Translating gives CASSQDRWQGLEGYTF.

Only one count was recorded for this clone. This chain connects TRBV19 to TRBJ2-2; D is tentatively TRBD1 or TRBD2 (5 bases each). The ends were cut back, 10 bases at V and 5 bases at J, with 11 bases in the middle. This CDR3 contains 12 residues. Germline CDR1 and CDR2: LNHDA and SQIVND (reference sequence). This chain's CDR3 is CATRWGTGELFF. CDR3 DNA: TGTGCCACCCGTTGGGGGACCGGGGAGCTGTTTTTT. The variable domain in full, completed from reference TRBV19 and TRBJ2-2, reads DGGITQSPKYLFRKEGQNVTLSCEQNLNHDAMYWYRQDPGQGLRLIYYSQIVNDFQKGDIAEGYSVSREKKESFPLTVTSAQKNPTAFYLCATRWGTGELFFGEGSRLTVL.

The chain couples TRBV28 to TRBJ2-7, with 8 bases lining up with TRBD1. The CDR3 has 13 residues. The germline V gene encodes CDR1 MDHEN and CDR2 SYDVKM. Trimming removed 3 bases from V and 10 bases from J; junction bases left unmatched: 8. CDR3 region: CASSFTGGQVQYF. The CDR3 DNA is TGTGCCAGCAGTTTCACAGGGGGGCAGGTTCAGTACTTC.